The 11 T cell receptor beta chains below come from one sample, sequenced in a study of CD8+ T cells in alopecia areata. cDNA prepared by RNA extraction and subsequent reverse transcription served as the template for sequencing. Clones were sequenced by immunoSEQ multiplex PCR, and TCRdb holds only the in-frame ones, with some missing. This sample shows more than 90,000 clones and no singletons; about 18% rests with the ten largest. The specimen was lesional skin. These receptors were taken from a C3H/HeJ mouse with alopecia areata. For this mouse line, the MHC haplotype is H2-k.

This clone was observed a handful of times. At residue 11, the translated DNA and the protein in TCRdb do not agree; the protein given here is derived from the DNA. Any gene name here is a mouse gene name. The read falls 3 residues short of the CDR3 end, and the missing part is taken from the germline J gene. The J gene is TRBJ1-6, the V gene TRBV13-3; tentative D call: TRBD1 (6 bases). TRBJ1-6 is given ORF status, its function remaining uncertain. The CDR3 is made up of 14 amino acids. From germline, CDR1 is NNHDY and CDR2 SYVADS. V lost 5 bases to trimming and J lost 7 bases, with 13 bases between them. The CDR3 reads CASRYREVNSPLYF. The DNA read from the CDR3 is TGTGCCAGCAGGTACAGGGAGGTGAATTCGCCC.

This clone was counted between two and nine times. At residue 12, the TCRdb protein and translated DNA are inconsistent; the protein given comes from the DNA. The genes and germline here are from mouse. The CDR3 end falls 3 residues outside the read, so it is completed with the germline J gene. This chain uses TRBV13-3 with TRBJ1-3; possible D gene TRBD1, 6 bases. Germline V gives CDR1 NNHDY, CDR2 SYVADS. The CDR3 has 15 amino acids. Trimming took off 6 bases at V and 0 bases at J, with 13 bases between the two ends. The CDR3 sequence is CASKPGQFSGNTLYF. CDR3 DNA, as far as it was read: TGTGCCAGCAAGCCGGGACAATTTTCTGGAAATACG.

This clone was recorded at least ten times. Each gene name is a mouse one. The read halts 4 residues ahead of the CDR3 end, with the missing end drawn from the germline J gene. This chain connects TRBV1 to TRBJ2-7; D remains unclear. The CDR3 is 13 amino acids. Germline CDR1 reads NSQYPW; CDR2 reads LRSPGD (reference sequence). CDR3 protein: CTCSADSGYEQYF. The sequenced CDR3 bases are TGCACCTGCAGTGCAGATAGTGGGTAT.

As to this clone: Mouse gene names and germline throughout. Coverage ceases 4 residues before the CDR3 finishes, and the germline J gene fills in the end. The chain carries TRBV13-3 and TRBJ2-5; 8 nucleotides agree with TRBD2. The germline CDR1 and CDR2 sequences are NNHDY and SYVADS. The length of the CDR3 is 17 residues. The CDR3 region is CASSDMAGGWGKDTQYF. The CDR3 DNA, read in part, is TGTGCCAGCAGTGATATGGCTGGGGGGTGGGGAAAAGAC.

This clone has only a few counts. TCRdb's protein and the DNA translation differ at residue 11; the protein here comes from the DNA. Mouse gene names apply. The observed sequence ends 3 residues before the CDR3 terminus, with the missing tail filled in from the germline J gene. V gene TRBV13-3 combines with J gene TRBJ1-3; perhaps TRBD1 as D (5 bases). Trimming left V 7 bases short and J 2 bases short, with 13 bases between. The CDR3 contains 14 residues. Germline assignment: CDR1 NNHDY and CDR2 SYVADS. CDR3 bases read: TGTGCCAGCCTCGAGGGGACTACTGGAAATACG. Encoded protein: CASLEGTTGNT. The entire CDR3 reads CASLEGTTGNTLYF.

In regard to this clone: The germline and genes are mouse ones. The read halts 4 residues ahead of the CDR3 end, with the missing end drawn from the germline J gene. The rearrangement uses TRBV19 and TRBJ2-1; 11 nucleotides agree with TRBD2. The CDR3 length is 14 residues. Germline assignment: CDR1 FNHDT and CDR2 SITEND (reference sequence). The ends lost 6 bases at V and 6 bases at J; junction bases unmatched: 5. CDR3 bases read: TGTGCCAGCACCCTACTGGGGGGGCTTGCT. The encoded protein is CASTLLGGLA. The full-length CDR3 reads as CASTLLGGLAEQFF.

Only a few counts were recorded for this clone. Gene and germline names: mouse. The read finishes 4 residues shy of the CDR3 end, and the germline J gene is used to complete it. This chain uses TRBV13-3 with TRBJ2-1, with 10 nucleotides matching TRBD2. The CDR3 is 14 residues long. The V and J ends lost 5 bases and 5 bases, in that order; junction bases with no gene match: 4. Germline V gene sequence: CDR1 NNHDY, CDR2 SYVADS. CDR3 DNA, as far as it was read: TGTGCCAGCAGCCCCTGGGGGGGCGATGCT. Amino acid sequence: CASSPWGGDA. The complete CDR3 reads CASSPWGGDAEQFF.

This clone was counted between two and nine times. The germline and genes are mouse ones. With the read ending 4 residues before the CDR3 end, the germline J gene is used to fill in that end. The V and J genes are TRBV13-2 and TRBJ2-1, with 7 bases lining up with TRBD2. CDR1 is NNHNN, CDR2 SYGAGS, per germline (reference sequence). The CDR3 loop spans 17 amino acids. Losses at the gene ends were 0 bases for V and 0 bases for J; bases not matched to a gene: 6. The CDR3 DNA, read in part, is TGTGCCAGCGGTGATGAAAGCCTGGGGGTTAACTATGCT. Protein product: CASGDESLGVNYA. The CDR3 in full is CASGDESLGVNYAEQFF.

This clone was counted a few times. All gene names here are mouse names. The sequenced fragment ends 4 residues before the CDR3 boundary, so the rest is inferred from the germline J gene. The V call is TRBV13-3, the J call TRBJ1-2, with 7 nucleotides matching TRBD1. The CDR3 runs to 16 residues. V shed 1 base, J shed 3 bases, and the junction held 9 bases outside the gene matches. Looked up from germline, CDR1 is NNHDY and CDR2 is SYVADS. The sequenced CDR3 bases are TGTGCCAGCAGTGATTACGAGGGGGCAAGACACTCC. It yields the protein CASSDYEGARHS. The entire CDR3 sequence reads CASSDYEGARHSDYTF.

Notes on this clone: Gene labels here are mouse ones. The CDR3 end is not reached by the read, which stops 4 residues before it; the germline J gene fills it in. The chain couples TRBV13-1 to TRBJ1-1, with D perhaps TRBD1 (5 bases). Germline V gene data show CDR1 as NSHNY and CDR2 as SYGAGN. The CDR3 runs 12 residues. Here the CDR3 reads CASSDADREVFF. The sequenced part of the CDR3 DNA is TGTGCCAGCAGTGATGCAGACAGA.

This clone was recorded a few times. Here the gene names and germline are mouse. The CDR3 is cut off 4 residues early in the read; its end comes from the germline J gene. This chain links TRBV19 with TRBJ2-5; TRBD2 matches at 7 bases. The germline V gene encodes CDR1 FNHDT and CDR2 SITEND (reference sequence). CDR3 length: 16 residues. V was clipped by 2 bases and J by 0 bases; unmatched bases: 6. The CDR3 here is CASSIQTGKNQDTQYF. The CDR3 DNA, read in part, is TGTGCCAGCAGTATCCAGACTGGGAAGAACCAAGAC.